The source of this T cell receptor (beta chain) is a study of breast tumors, draining lymph nodes, adjacent tissues. A single record per CDR3 protein comes from TCRdb applying MiXCR to the multiplex PCR reads. The sample lists some 47,000 distinct CDR3 sequences, approximately 45% seen once, with about 10% in the top ten. This clonotype was observed many times. With V trimmed by 1 base and J by 5 bases, 4 bases remained unmatched. The CDR3 covers 16 residues. Germline CDR1 is SGHTA and CDR2 is FQGNSA. The specimen sequenced was breast tumor tissue. This rearrangement joins TRBV7-2 to TRBJ2-5; 13 bases align to TRBD2. The TCR sequence derives from a female donor with breast cancer. Some clones in this sample may be carry-over from other donors' samples. The DNA for the CDR3 is TGTGCCAGCAGCTTAGGACTAGCGGGAGGTCAGGAGACCCAGTACTTC. It codes for CASSLGLAGGQETQYF.